One TCR beta chain is described in this entry. Trimming cost V 3 bases and J 2 bases, with 27 bases left between them. Germline CDR1 reads MDHEN; CDR2 reads SYDVKM. This CDR3 has 20 amino acids. Original processing methods: Reference gene primer amplification yielded estimated nucleated cell counts. Clones were read by immunoSEQ multiplex PCR, and TCRdb kept only the in-frame ones, dropping some. D and trimming come from the DNA, and the V and J calls and clone size come from that table. The repertoire holds fewer than 150,000 clones, with approximately 80% as singletons. This specimen belongs to a study of blood T cell repertoires in COVID-19. Looking at the study overall: Both acute and convalescent COVID-19 samples were obtained from the United States, Italy and Spain. Sources were T cells, B-cell-depleted T cells, or PBMCs; the material itself was cDNA or gDNA.

This chain uses TRBV28 with TRBJ2-3; maybe TRBD1 (6 bases). Sequencing used peripheral blood. The receptor's source is a woman older than 75 in a cohort sampled during active or convalescent COVID-19. The CDR3 reads CASSFLFGQGWSPYTDTQYF. CDR3 nucleotide sequence: TGTGCCAGCAGTTTCTTGTTTGGGCAGGGGTGGTCCCCGTACACAGATACGCAGTATTTT.